A selection of T cell receptor beta chains follows, all from one sample in a study of blood T cell repertoires in COVID-19. Generated by immunoSEQ multiplex PCR, the TCRdb table keeps only in-frame clones and is missing some. The sample holds around 180,000 clones, approximately 78% seen once. Sample: peripheral blood. The source is a woman of 80 years or more with COVID-19, enrolled during active disease. Each CDR3 is given without its conserved first and last residue. The order of the fields is J gene, V gene, clone size, CDR3 protein. A row's size may be missing; if present it is once, few, many or a size class.

j_gene: TRBJ1-6; v_gene: TRBV6-1; abundance: .; CDR3aa: ASSEEGRNSPLH
j_gene: TRBJ1-4; v_gene: TRBV18; abundance: few; CDR3aa: ASETTGGVPAEKLF
j_gene: TRBJ1-2; v_gene: TRBV10-3; abundance: .; CDR3aa: AISDLGLGRDTNYGYT
j_gene: TRBJ2-3; v_gene: TRBV5-1; abundance: .; CDR3aa: ASSSLAGTSTDTQY
j_gene: TRBJ2-5; v_gene: TRBV27; abundance: .; CDR3aa: ASSSDRGLGETQY
j_gene: TRBJ2-1; v_gene: TRBV5-1; abundance: once; CDR3aa: ASSLGGGGYNEQF
j_gene: TRBJ2-5; v_gene: TRBV5-4; abundance: few; CDR3aa: ASSSQGAGETQY
j_gene: TRBJ2-5; v_gene: TRBV5-1; abundance: .; CDR3aa: ASSLADPAGAQETQY
j_gene: TRBJ1-6; v_gene: TRBV27; abundance: few; CDR3aa: ASGTTPSSPLH
j_gene: TRBJ2-5; v_gene: TRBV10-1; abundance: .; CDR3aa: ASRVQRVDETQY
j_gene: TRBJ2-5; v_gene: TRBV24-1; abundance: .; CDR3aa: ATSDLKGETQY